This TCR beta chain was retrieved from a study of cytomegalovirus exposure and HLA in healthy donors. Overall study results and limits: Evidence from a later analysis indicated that most CMV-associated TCR beta chains looked HLA-restricted. It emerged from a later analysis that several of the most significant clusters appeared to be linked to common viral pathogens.

The PCR had 60 Vbeta and 13 Jbeta primers. Here immunoSEQ multiplex PCR was the method, and the copy in TCRdb shows in-frame clones only, minus some. The data show some 120,000 clones, 75% to 85% seen once. As to this clone: Antigen specificity is unknown.

Deletions cut 3 bases from V and 0 bases from J, with 12 bases between. The CDR3 spans 16 residues. Germline V gene sequence: CDR1 SGHRS, CDR2 YFSETQ. The chain links TRBV5-1 to TRBJ1-4; TRBD1 might be the D (5 bases). The clonotype was recovered from a man aged 40-49 years in good health and CMV-seronegative. Sequencing used PBMCs. The chain's CDR3 is CASSWGTRATNEKLFF. The CDR3 bases are TGCGCCAGCAGCTGGGGGACTCGTGCAACTAATGAAAAACTGTTTTTT.